This TCR beta chain comes out of a study of T cells in Graves' hyperthyroidism and ophthalmopathy. Study information: Peripheral blood was collected at initial diagnosis, before any treatment. Overall study results and limits: Stable hyperthyroidism was separated from ophthalmopathy by a model based on 13 V-J features.

Unmatched junction bases numbered 7, after V lost 3 bases and J lost 0 bases. CDR3 size: 16 residues. Germline lookup yields CDR1 KGHSH and CDR2 LQKENI. With regard to this clonotype: As yet, its antigen is unknown. A read error is likely, as this CDR3 ends without the conserved phenylalanine or tryptophan.

The investigators amplified TCR beta CDR3 regions from RNA transcripts. When the TCR CDR3 underwent first-round RT-PCR, the HTBI primer set was used. Each CDR3 protein is one row after TCRdb ran MiXCR on the multiplex PCR reads. Among around 600,000 distinct CDR3 sequences listed, about 14% were seen once. Each person with ophthalmopathy scored at least 3 on the Clinical Activity Score, reached NOSPECS grade 4 or higher, and had been ill under 3 months. Pregnant or lactating patients were excluded, as were those with uncontrolled infection or other autoimmune disease. The sample taken for sequencing was blood. This clonotype was obtained from a woman between 50 and 59 years old with Graves' ophthalmopathy. The chain carries TRBV18 and TRBJ2-7, with TRBD2 matching over 8 bases. CDR3 coding DNA: TGTGCCAGCTCACCCGAAATAGCGGGAAGCTCCTACGAGCAGTACCTC. Protein product: CASSPEIAGSSYEQYL.